This TCR beta chain comes out of a study of human T cells and chemical hapten exposure. Regarding the study as a whole: Versus controls, expanded TCRs had significantly more large CDR3 similarity clusters.

About this clonotype itself: Its antigen is unidentified.

Trimming took 0 bases from V and 9 from J, leaving 15 bases between them. This CDR3 spans 15 amino acids. In germline, CDR1 is MNHNY, CDR2 SVGAGI (reference sequence). Treatment described: therapeutic diphenylcyclopropenone sensitization with weekly scalp DPC. The library put unique molecular identifiers onto individual cDNA molecules. In the authors' methods: Sample-level TCR yields exhibited a median of about 96,000, with a range of 23,224 to 690,600. TCRdb called the reads again in MiXCR, with one record for every CDR3 protein. The V and J calls and clone size are TCRdb's, not the authors'. Among approximately 3,000 distinct CDR3 sequences listed, more than 40% were seen once.

The specimen was whole blood, collected before DPC sensitization or 2, 6, or about 24 weeks after (not recorded which). The TCR originated in an adult with alopecia areata. Some clones in this sample may be carry-over from other donors' samples. This table probably holds off-target reads from a library built for another chain. The V call is TRBV6-6, the J call TRBJ2-1; TRBD2 might be the D (7 bases). The CDR3 loop is CASSYSIGGLPEQFF. CDR3 nucleotides: TGTGCCAGCAGTTACTCGATCGGGGGGCTCCCTGAGCAGTTCTTC.